A single sample gave rise to the 15 T cell receptor beta chains below, sequenced in a study of blood T cell repertoires in COVID-19. TCRdb's copy holds only in-frame clones and misses some; the assay was immunoSEQ multiplex PCR. The data hold 70,000 to 90,000 clones, with about 82% observed a single time. The sequenced sample consisted of peripheral blood. The receptor set was obtained from a man aged 50 or older with active COVID-19.

This clone is a singleton in its sample. V usage is TRBV5-1 and J usage is TRBJ1-2; tentatively, D is TRBD1 (5 bases). Germline CDR1 SGHRS, CDR2 YFSETQ. CDR3 length: 16 amino acids. Trimming pared 5 bases from V and 8 bases from J, leaving 25 bases between. CDR3 coding DNA: TGCGCCAGCAGACAAACACCAGGACAAACCGTTAGCGGCTACACCTTC. Translating it yields CASRQTPGQTVSGYTF.

The chain carries TRBV5-6 and TRBJ2-7; TRBD2 might be the D (5 bases). The CDR3 loop spans 15 amino acids. CDR1 is SGHDT, CDR2 YYEEEE, per germline. V dropped 1 base and J dropped 3 bases, with 14 bases sitting between them. The CDR3 loop reads CASSLFASGGYEQYF. The CDR3 region has the DNA TGTGCCAGCAGCTTGTTTGCCAGCGGAGGCTACGAGCAGTACTTC.

This clone occurred once. The V and J genes are TRBV5-1 and TRBJ2-3; D is ambiguous. Germline V gene lookup returns CDR1 SGHRS and CDR2 YFSETQ. V lost 2 bases to trimming and J lost 4 bases, with 11 bases between them. The CDR3 spans 14 residues. CDR3: CASSFGPSADTQYF. The CDR3 DNA reads as TGCGCCAGCAGCTTTGGGCCCTCGGCAGATACGCAGTATTTT.

The rearrangement links TRBV6-2 or TRBV6-3 to TRBJ2-5; 10 positions match TRBD2. CDR3 size: 17 residues. The V and J ends lost 2 bases and 0 bases, in that order; junction bases with no gene match: 6. Per germline, CDR1 MNHEY and CDR2 SVGEGT. Here the CDR3 DNA reads TGTGCCAGCAGTTACGGGGCGACTAGCGGGTACCAAGAGACCCAGTACTTC. It codes for CASSYGATSGYQETQYF.

The V call is TRBV5-1, the J call TRBJ1-1, with D tentatively TRBD1 (6 bases). CDR3 size: 14 residues. Trimming shortened V by 1 base and J by 3 bases, and 10 bases separated the two germline ends. CDR1 and CDR2 (germline): SGHRS, YFSETQ. CDR3 sequence: CASSLRTDHTEAFF. DNA for the CDR3: TGCGCCAGCAGCTTGAGGACAGACCACACTGAAGCTTTCTTT.

The chain joins TRBV7-6 to TRBJ2-3; 11 nucleotides align to TRBD2. Trimming removed 3 bases from V and 3 bases from J; junction bases left unmatched: 11. CDR1 SGHVS and CDR2 FNYEAQ come from the germline V gene. The CDR3 sequence is 18 residues long. For the CDR3, the DNA is TGTGCCAGCAGCTTTAGACTAGCGGGGCTCGGGTGGACAGATACGCAGTATTTT. Amino acids: CASSFRLAGLGWTDTQYF.

Written as DNA, the CDR3 is TGTGCCACCACGGTAACGAGCTCCTACGAGCAGTACTTC. Its translation is CATTVTSSYEQYF. V is TRBV6-5 and J is TRBJ2-7, with D unresolved. Germline V gene data show CDR1 as MNHEY and CDR2 as SVGAGI. The CDR3 contains 13 residues. V was trimmed by 10 bases and J by 0 bases, leaving 13 bases between them.

J is TRBJ1-1 and V is TRBV27, with 8 bases fitting TRBD1. The germline V gene has CDR1 MNHEY and CDR2 SMNVEV (reference sequence). The trim removed 0 bases at V and 4 bases at J, leaving 7 bases unmatched. CDR3 length equals 16 residues. The CDR3 reads CASSLSTRGPGTEAFF. CDR3 DNA: TGTGCCAGCAGTTTATCGACCAGGGGGCCGGGCACTGAAGCTTTCTTT.

The chain has TRBV5-1 and TRBJ1-1, with D tentatively TRBD1 (6 bases). This CDR3 has 15 residues. The V end lost 4 bases, the J end lost 5 bases, and 18 bases lay between the germline ends. The V gene's germline CDR1 is SGHRS and CDR2 YFSETQ. The CDR3 spells CASSQDRLGATEAFF. CDR3 DNA: TGCGCCAGCAGCCAGGATCGGCTGGGGGCGACTGAAGCTTTCTTT.

The genes are TRBV9 and TRBJ2-1, with 7 bases aligning to TRBD1. The CDR3 has 16 amino acids. CDR1 SGDLS and CDR2 YYNGEE come from the germline V gene. After removal of 4 bases from V and 0 bases from J, the junction contained 7 bases not matched to a gene. CDR3 in amino acids: CASSIRQGSSYNEQFF. DNA for the CDR3: TGTGCCAGCAGCATCCGACAGGGAAGCTCCTACAATGAGCAGTTCTTC.

This sequence joins TRBV18 and TRBJ2-3; TRBD2 agrees at 11 bases. V lost 2 bases, J lost 0 bases, and 1 base stayed unmatched. The CDR3 has 16 residues. Germline V gene data show CDR1 as KGHSH and CDR2 as LQKENI. The CDR3 DNA is TGTGCCAGCTCACCAATAGCGGGAGGGAGCACAGATACGCAGTATTTT. As protein: CASSPIAGGSTDTQYF.

This chain connects TRBV3-1 (or the pseudogene TRBV3-2) to TRBJ1-3; D unclear. CDR1 is LGHDT, CDR2 YNNKEL, per germline (reference sequence). Trimming shortened V by 8 bases and J by 1 base, and 9 bases separated the two germline ends. CDR3 size: 13 residues. For the CDR3, the DNA is TGTGCCAGCCTTTCCTTGTCTGGAAACACCATATATTTT. Amino acid sequence: CASLSLSGNTIYF.

The J gene is TRBJ2-1, the V gene TRBV29-1; 7 bases are shared with TRBD2. The CDR3 runs to 16 residues. The V segment lost 2 bases and the J segment 7 bases; nucleotides outside the gene matches: 14. Germline values: CDR1 SQVTM, CDR2 ANQGSEA. CDR3 in amino acids: CSVEKHGGRESNEQFF. CDR3 sequence (DNA): TGCAGCGTTGAAAAACACGGGGGGAGAGAATCTAATGAGCAGTTCTTC.

The rearrangement links TRBV7-3 to TRBJ2-7; 8 bases align to TRBD1. Trimming removed 0 bases from V and 3 bases from J; junction bases left unmatched: 1. The CDR3 extends over 14 amino acids. Germline loops: CDR1 SGHTA, CDR2 FQGTGA. CDR3 in amino acids: CASSLTGTGYEQYF. In nucleotides, the CDR3 is TGTGCCAGCAGCTTAACCGGGACAGGCTACGAGCAGTACTTC. The whole variable domain, remainder taken from reference TRBV7-3 and TRBJ2-7, is GAGVSQTPSNKVTEKGKYVELRCDPISGHTALYWYRQSLGQGPEFLIYFQGTGAADDSGLPNDRFFAVRPEGSVSTLKIQRTERGDSAVYLCASSLTGTGYEQYFGPGTRLTVT.

The chain has TRBV7-2 and TRBJ2-7; 10 bases agree with TRBD1. V lost 5 bases and J lost 2; bases outside the gene matches: 3. The CDR3 totals 14 residues. CDR1 is SGHTA, CDR2 FQGNSA, per germline. For the CDR3, the DNA is TGTGCCAGCAGCATCGGACAGGGGGCCTACGAGCAGTACTTC. It encodes CASSIGQGAYEQYF. Full variable domain (missing parts from reference TRBV7-2 and TRBJ2-7): GAGVSQSPSNKVTEKGKDVELRCDPISGHTALYWYRQSLGQGLEFLIYFQGNSAPDKSGLPSDRFSAERTGGSVSTLTIQRTQQEDSAVYLCASSIGQGAYEQYFGPGTRLTVT.